What follows are 4 T cell receptor beta chains derived from one specimen sequenced in a study of spatial heterogeneity in lung cancer. As to time point: sample taken at primary tumor resection. Tumor, nontumor lung or frozen PBMC supplied whole RNA that was sequenced unsorted. TCRdb re-analysed the 5' RACE reads in MiXCR, keeping a single row per CDR3 protein. The sample lists 90,000 or so distinct CDR3 sequences, around 8.6% occurring once. Sequences were derived from PBMCs, sampled at surgery. The receptors come from a male donor with early-stage non-small cell lung cancer.

Many counts were recorded for this clonotype. The rearrangement joins TRBV29-1 to TRBJ2-5; D gene unclear. This CDR3 spans 14 amino acids. V lost 3 bases to trimming and J lost 5 bases, with 16 bases between them. Germline V lookup: CDR1 SQVTM, CDR2 ANQGSEA. The CDR3 sequence: CSVDQQPTQETQYF. In DNA, the CDR3 is TGCAGCGTTGACCAACAGCCTACACAGGAGACCCAGTACTTC.

J is TRBJ1-1 and V is TRBV21-1. TRBV21-1 is a pseudogene segment. This CDR3 contains 18 residues. This CDR3 reads CASSPREGRAEVSTEAFF. The CDR3 DNA reads TGTGCCAGCAGTCCCCGGGAGGGCAGGGCCGAGGTCAGCACTGAAGCTTTCTTT.

Ten or more counts support this clonotype. The rearrangement uses TRBV29-1 and TRBJ1-2, with D hard to call. From germline, CDR1 is SQVTM and CDR2 ANQGSEA. The ends were cut back, 3 bases at V and 4 bases at J, with 15 bases in the middle. The CDR3 sequence is 14 residues long. The CDR3 coding sequence is TGCAGCGTTGAGCCCCCTGGGCAGCCCTATGGCTACACCTTC. This translates into CSVEPPGQPYGYTF.

The CDR3 DNA is TGTGCCAGCTCCCTTGGGGGACTAGCGGGACTAGAGCAGTTCTTC. Protein sequence: CASSLGGLAGLEQFF. This rearrangement joins TRBV7-2 to TRBJ2-1; 13 bases map to TRBD2. The CDR3 loop spans 15 amino acids. From germline, CDR1 is SGHTA and CDR2 FQGNSA. Trimming took 8 bases from V and 10 from J; bases not matched to a gene: 11.